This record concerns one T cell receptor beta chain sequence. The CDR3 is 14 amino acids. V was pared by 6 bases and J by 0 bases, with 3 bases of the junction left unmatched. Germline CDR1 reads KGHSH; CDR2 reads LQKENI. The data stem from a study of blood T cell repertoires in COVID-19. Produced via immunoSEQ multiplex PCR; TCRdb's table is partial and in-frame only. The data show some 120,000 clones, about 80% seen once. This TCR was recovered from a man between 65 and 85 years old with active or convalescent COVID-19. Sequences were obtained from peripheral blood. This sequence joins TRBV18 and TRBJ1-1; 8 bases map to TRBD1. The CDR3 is CASSPGGMNTEAFF. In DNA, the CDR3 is TGTGCCAGCTCCCCAGGGGGCATGAACACTGAAGCTTTCTTT. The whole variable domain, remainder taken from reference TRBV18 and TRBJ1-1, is NAGVMQNPRHLVRRRGQEARLRCSPMKGHSHVYWYRQLPEEGLKFMVYLQKENIIDESGMPKERFSAEFPKEGPSILRIQQVVRGDSAAYFCASSPGGMNTEAFFGQGTRLTVV.